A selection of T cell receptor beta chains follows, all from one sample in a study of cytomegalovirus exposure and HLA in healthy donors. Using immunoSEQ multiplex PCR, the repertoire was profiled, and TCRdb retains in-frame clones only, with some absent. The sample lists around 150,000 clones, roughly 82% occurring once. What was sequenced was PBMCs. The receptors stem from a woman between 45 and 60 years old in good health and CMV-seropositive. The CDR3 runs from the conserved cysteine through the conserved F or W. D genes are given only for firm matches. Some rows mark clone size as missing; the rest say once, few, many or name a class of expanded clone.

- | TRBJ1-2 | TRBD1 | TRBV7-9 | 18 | TGTGCCAGCAGCTTACGAGGGGGCCTCTTCCGGCAATCGAATGGCTACACCTTC | CASSLRGGLFRQSNGYTF
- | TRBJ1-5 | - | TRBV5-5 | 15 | TGTGCCAGCAGCTTGGTGGGACATCTCGATCAGCCCCAGCATTTT | CASSLVGHLDQPQHF
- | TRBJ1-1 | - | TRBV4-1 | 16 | TGCGCCAGCAGCCAAGTAGGACGCGGGGGAGGCACTGAAGCTTTCTTT | CASSQVGRGGGTEAFF
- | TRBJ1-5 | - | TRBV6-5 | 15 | TGTGCCAGCAGTTCTGGAGAGGGGGATGCTCAGCCCCAGCATTTT | CASSSGEGDAQPQHF
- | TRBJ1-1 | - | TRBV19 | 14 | TGTGCCAGTAGTGCTGGACTGTTCCACACTGAAGCTTTCTTT | CASSAGLFHTEAFF
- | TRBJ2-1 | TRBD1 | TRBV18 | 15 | TGTGCCAGCTCATTTACAGGGGGGTCCTACAATGAGCAGTTCTTC | CASSFTGGSYNEQFF
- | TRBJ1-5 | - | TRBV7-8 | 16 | TGTGCCAGCAGCTTAGATACCGCAGGCAAGTATCAGCCCCAGCATTTT | CASSLDTAGKYQPQHF
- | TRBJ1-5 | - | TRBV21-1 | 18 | TGTGCCAGCAGCAAAGTACTTACGCGAGAGATAATCAATCAGCCCCAGCATTTT | CASSKVLTREIINQPQHF
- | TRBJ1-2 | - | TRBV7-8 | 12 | TGTGCCAGCAGCCTAGGGGCCTATGGCTACACCTTC | CASSLGAYGYTF
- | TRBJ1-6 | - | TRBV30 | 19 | TGTGCCGGTGATTTGTTTATTTCAACAAATACAGGGTCAGATTCACCCCTCCACTTT | CAGDLFISTNTGSDSPLHF
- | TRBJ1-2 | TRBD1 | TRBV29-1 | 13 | TGCAGCGTTGAAGTCCGGGACAGCTATGGCTACACCTTC | CSVEVRDSYGYTF
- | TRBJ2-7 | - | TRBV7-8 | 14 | TGTGCCAGCAGCTTAGGACTACCCGCCTACGAGCAGTACTTC | CASSLGLPAYEQYF
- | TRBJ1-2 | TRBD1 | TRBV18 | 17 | TGTGCCAGCTCACCGGCGGCCGGGACAGAAACGAACTATGGCTACACCTTC | CASSPAAGTETNYGYTF
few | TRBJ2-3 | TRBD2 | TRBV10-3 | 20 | TGTGCCATCAGTGAGTCTGTACTAGCGGGGCTGCTAGTGGACACAGATACGCAGTATTTT | CAISESVLAGLLVDTDTQYF
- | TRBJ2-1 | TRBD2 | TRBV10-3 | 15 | TGTGCCATCGGATCGACTAGCGGGGGGAGGGACGAGCAGTTCTTC | CAIGSTSGGRDEQFF
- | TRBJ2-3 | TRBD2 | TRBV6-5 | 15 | TGTGCCATCGGGCGCGGGACTAGCGGCACAGATACGCAGTATTTT | CAIGRGTSGTDTQYF
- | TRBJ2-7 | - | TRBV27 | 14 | TGTGCCAGCAGTTATGACAGTGCCTCCTACGAGCAGTACTTC | CASSYDSASYEQYF
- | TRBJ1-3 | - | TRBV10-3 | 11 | TGTGCCCTGTCTGCCGGGAACACCATATATTTT | CALSAGNTIYF
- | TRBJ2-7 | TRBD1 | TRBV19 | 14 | TGTGCCAGTAGTAGGGGACAGCAGGCGGACGAGCAGTACTTC | CASSRGQQADEQYF
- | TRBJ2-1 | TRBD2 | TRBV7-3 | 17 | TGTGCCAGCAGCTTAGGCTCTGCGGGGGGGATCTACAATGAGCAGTTCTTC | CASSLGSAGGIYNEQFF
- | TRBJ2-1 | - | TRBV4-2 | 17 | TGTGCCAGCAGCCAAGATCTGGGGAGGAGCTCCTACAATGAGCAGTTCTTC | CASSQDLGRSSYNEQFF
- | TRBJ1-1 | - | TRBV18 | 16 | TGTGCCAGCTCGATTGTGGTCGGACAGCTTCACACTGAAGCTTTCTTT | CASSIVVGQLHTEAFF
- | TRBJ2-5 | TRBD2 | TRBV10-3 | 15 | TGTGCCATCAGTGAGAGCGGGGGGGACCAAGAGACCCAGTACTTC | CAISESGGDQETQYF
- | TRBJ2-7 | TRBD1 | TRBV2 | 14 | TGTGCCAGCAGTGGACAGGGGGATAAGAACGAGCAGTACTTC | CASSGQGDKNEQYF
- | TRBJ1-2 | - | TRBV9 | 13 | TGTGCCAGCAGCCCTCAGGGAGGCTATGGCTACACCTTC | CASSPQGGYGYTF
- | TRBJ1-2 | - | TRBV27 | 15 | TGTGCCAGCGCCTCGGGACTCCTTATACCTAAAGGCTACACCTTC | CASASGLLIPKGYTF
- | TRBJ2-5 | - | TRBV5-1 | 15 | TGCGCCAGCAGCTTGAAGTGGTTTCCGCGGGAGACCCAGTACTTC | CASSLKWFPRETQYF
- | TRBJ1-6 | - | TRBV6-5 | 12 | TGTGCCAGCAGCAGGGTTAATTCACCCCTCCACTTT | CASSRVNSPLHF
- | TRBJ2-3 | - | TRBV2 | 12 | TGTGCCAGCAGTGTAGGAGCAGATACGCAGTATTTT | CASSVGADTQYF
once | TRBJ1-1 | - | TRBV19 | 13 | TGTGCCAGTAGTAGGGTTGGCGGTTCTGAAGCTTTCTTT | CASSRVGGSEAFF
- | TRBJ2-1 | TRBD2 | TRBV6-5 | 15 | TGTGCCAGCAGTGGACCCGGGACTAGCCCGCATGAGCAGTTCTTC | CASSGPGTSPHEQFF
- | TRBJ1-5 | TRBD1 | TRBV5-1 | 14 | TGCGCCAGCAGCTTTGGGACAGGTAATCAGCCCCAGCATTTT | CASSFGTGNQPQHF
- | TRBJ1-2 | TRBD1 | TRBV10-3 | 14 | TGTGCCATCGGCCGCGAGGGGACAGCCGATGGCTACACCTTC | CAIGREGTADGYTF
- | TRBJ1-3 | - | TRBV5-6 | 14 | TGTGCCAGCAGATCGGGGAGCTCTGGAAACACCATATATTTT | CASRSGSSGNTIYF
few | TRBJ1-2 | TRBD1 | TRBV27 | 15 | TGTGCCAGCAGTAGACAGGGGGCTTCTAACTATGGCTACACCTTC | CASSRQGASNYGYTF
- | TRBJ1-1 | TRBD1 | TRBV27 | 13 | TGTGCCAGCAGTTCACAGACAGGGTCGAGAGCTTTCTTT | CASSSQTGSRAFF
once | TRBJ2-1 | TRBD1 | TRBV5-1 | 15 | TGCGCCAGCAGGATTACAGGGGGTTCCTACAATGAGCAGTTCTTC | CASRITGGSYNEQFF
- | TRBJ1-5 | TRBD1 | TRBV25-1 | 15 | TGTGCCAGCAGTGGGACAGGAGTTAGCAATCAGCCCCAGCATTTT | CASSGTGVSNQPQHF
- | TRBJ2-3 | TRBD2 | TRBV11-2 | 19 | TGTGCCAGCAGCTTAGATCGGGGGGGAATAAAGCGAGCCACAGATACGCAGTATTTT | CASSLDRGGIKRATDTQYF
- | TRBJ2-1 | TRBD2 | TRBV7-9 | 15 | TGTGCCAGCAGCTTAGGCAGCGGGGGGGCCCATGAGCAGTTCTTC | CASSLGSGGAHEQFF
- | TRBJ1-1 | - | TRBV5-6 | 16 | TGTGCCAGCAGCTTGGAAGGTTGGACGGGGGACACTGAAGCTTTCTTT | CASSLEGWTGDTEAFF
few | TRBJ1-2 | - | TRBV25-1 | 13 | TGTGCCAGCACCCCGGGAGCTTCCTATGGCTACACCTTC | CASTPGASYGYTF